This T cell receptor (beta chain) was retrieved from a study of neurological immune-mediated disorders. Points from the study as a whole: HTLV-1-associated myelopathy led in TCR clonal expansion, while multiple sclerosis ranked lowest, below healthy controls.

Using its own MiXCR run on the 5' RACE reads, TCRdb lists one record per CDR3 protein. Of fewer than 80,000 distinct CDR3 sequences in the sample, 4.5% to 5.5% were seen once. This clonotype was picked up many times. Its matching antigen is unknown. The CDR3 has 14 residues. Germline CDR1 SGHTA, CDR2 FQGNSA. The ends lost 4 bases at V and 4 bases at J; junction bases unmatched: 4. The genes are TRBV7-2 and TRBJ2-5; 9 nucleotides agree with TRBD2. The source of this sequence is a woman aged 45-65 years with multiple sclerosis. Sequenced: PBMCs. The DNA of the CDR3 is TGTGCCAGCAGCTCCGCGGGGGGGCCAGAGACCCAGTACTTC. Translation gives CASSSAGGPETQYF.